This TCR beta chain stems from a study of Tregs in tolerant kidney transplant recipients. Germline assignment: CDR1 SGHTA and CDR2 FQGNSA. The CDR3 covers 12 residues. V was pared by 3 bases and J by 3 bases, with 4 bases between. Produced via immunoSEQ multiplex PCR; TCRdb's table is partial and in-frame only. This sample has about 77,000 clones, with roughly 98% found just once. This material consisted of CD4+ T cells from blood, taken before the transplant. This TCR came from a human donor who received a combined kidney and bone marrow transplant. This chain uses TRBV7-2 with TRBJ2-3; D uncertain. CDR3 amino acids: CASSFRTDTQYF. CDR3 sequence (DNA): TGTGCCAGCAGCTTCAGGACAGATACGCAGTATTTT.